This is a list of T cell receptor beta chains from one sample in a study of control samples from healthy donors and cancer patients. Profiled with immunoSEQ multiplex PCR; TCRdb holds only in-frame clones, not every one. This sample yields 150,000 to 200,000 clones, of which 90% to 95% are seen a single time; about 1.4% belongs to the top ten. The sample consisted of blood. These receptors were taken from a man aged 25-40 years in good health. The CDR3 runs from the conserved cysteine through the conserved F or W. The order of the fields is clone size, V gene, J gene, D gene, CDR3 protein, CDR3 DNA. D genes are given only for firm matches. Part of the rows lack a size; the others show once, few, many or a class for expanded clones.

size: NA
V: TRBV10-3
J: TRBJ1-1
D: NA
CDR3: CASGSGLMNTEAFF
DNA: TGTGCCAGTGGTTCAGGGCTCATGAACACTGAAGCTTTCTTT

size: NA
V: TRBV19
J: TRBJ2-7
D: NA
CDR3: CASSGPAEGRLEQYF
DNA: TGTGCCAGTAGTGGCCCGGCCGAGGGGCGCCTCGAGCAGTACTTC

size: NA
V: TRBV6-5
J: TRBJ1-6
D: TRBD1
CDR3: CASSFRVTGAGSPLHF
DNA: TGTGCCAGCAGTTTCCGAGTTACAGGGGCGGGTTCACCCCTCCACTTT

size: once
V: TRBV7-9
J: TRBJ1-5
D: NA
CDR3: CASSLGDDGNQPQHF
DNA: TGTGCCAGCAGCTTAGGGGACGACGGCAATCAGCCCCAGCATTTT

size: once
V: TRBV6-2/TRBV6-3
J: TRBJ1-5
D: NA
CDR3: CASSYSRDQPQHF
DNA: TGTGCCAGCAGTTACTCGAGGGATCAGCCCCAGCATTTT

size: NA
V: TRBV6-1
J: TRBJ1-4
D: TRBD1
CDR3: CASSETTGGYEKLFF
DNA: TGTGCCAGCAGTGAAACGACAGGGGGTTATGAAAAACTGTTTTTT

size: NA
V: TRBV27
J: TRBJ1-6
D: NA
CDR3: CASYGTRGSPLHF
DNA: TGTGCCAGCTACGGAACGAGGGGTTCACCCCTCCACTTT

size: few
V: TRBV5-4
J: TRBJ2-6
D: NA
CDR3: CASSSLRGAVLSSGANVLTF
DNA: TGTGCCAGCAGCTCACTCCGGGGGGCCGTATTAAGCTCTGGGGCCAACGTCCTGACTTTC

size: NA
V: TRBV2
J: TRBJ2-7
D: TRBD2
CDR3: CASSEREGLSEQYF
DNA: TGTGCCAGCAGTGAACGGGAGGGCCTCTCCGAGCAGTACTTC

size: NA
V: TRBV5-1
J: TRBJ1-4
D: NA
CDR3: CASRGGSDEKLFF
DNA: TGCGCCAGCAGAGGCGGGTCGGATGAAAAACTGTTTTTT

size: NA
V: TRBV12-3/TRBV12-4
J: TRBJ1-5
D: NA
CDR3: CASNLPSQPQHF
DNA: TGTGCCAGCAATCTCCCTAGCCAGCCCCAGCATTTT

size: NA
V: TRBV7-2
J: TRBJ1-2
D: NA
CDR3: CASSFISGSGYTF
DNA: TGTGCCAGCAGCTTCATCTCGGGGAGTGGCTACACCTTC

size: NA
V: TRBV5-1
J: TRBJ1-1
D: NA
CDR3: CASSSTDFGNTEAFF
DNA: TGCGCCAGCAGCTCGACGGACTTCGGGAACACTGAAGCTTTCTTT

size: NA
V: TRBV2
J: TRBJ2-2
D: TRBD2
CDR3: CASRLAETGELFF
DNA: TGTGCCAGCAGGCTAGCGGAAACCGGGGAGCTGTTTTTT

size: NA
V: TRBV11-2
J: TRBJ1-4
D: TRBD1
CDR3: CASSLGTATNEKLFF
DNA: TGTGCCAGCAGCCTCGGGACAGCAACTAATGAAAAACTGTTTTTT

size: NA
V: TRBV10-3
J: TRBJ1-1
D: NA
CDR3: CAISDGGRTEAFF
DNA: TGTGCCATCAGTGATGGAGGGCGGACTGAAGCTTTCTTT

size: NA
V: TRBV4-2
J: TRBJ1-3
D: NA
CDR3: CASSQDGEGGGNTIYF
DNA: TGTGCCAGCAGCCAAGATGGGGAGGGAGGTGGAAACACCATATATTTT

size: NA
V: TRBV19
J: TRBJ2-3
D: NA
CDR3: CASSYPRHGAQYF
DNA: TGTGCCAGTAGCTATCCTCGACACGGGGCGCAGTATTTT